What follows are 3 T cell receptor beta chains derived from one specimen sequenced in a study of PD-L1 blockade in urothelial cancer (dated by TCRdb to between 2016 and 2019). The library was built by means of the immunoSEQ multiplex PCR assay. In TCRdb, the immuneACCESS table is reduced to in-frame sequences with V and J assigned. These tables do not hold every clone; where another copy was compared, an unresolved V gene accounts for under half, and the others remain unexplained. This sample lists just over 50,000 clones; 70% to 85% were detected once. The ten most abundant clones make up around 3.6% of the sample. The specimen comprised PBMCs, sampled around atezolizumab (anti-PD-L1) treatment. Source of these receptors: a man between 65 and 79 years old with urothelial cancer.

The chain couples TRBV18 to TRBJ2-5; the D gene is possibly TRBD2 (5 bases). V was shortened by 3 bases and J by 5 bases, with 13 bases between the two germline ends. Germline V gene data show CDR1 as KGHSH and CDR2 as LQKENI. The CDR3 is 14 residues long. The DNA of the CDR3 is TGTGCCAGCTCACCCAATGGCCGCGGGGAGACCCAGTACTTC. As protein: CASSPNGRGETQYF.

J is TRBJ2-1 and V is TRBV18, with TRBD2 matching over 9 bases. V shed 3 bases and J 5 bases; nucleotides not matched to a gene: 8. The CDR3 length is 16 residues. Germline CDR1 reads KGHSH; CDR2 reads LQKENI. The CDR3 DNA sequence: TGTGCCAGCTCACCGCAGACTAGCGGAGCAGACAATGAGCAGTTCTTC. Its protein is CASSPQTSGADNEQFF.

The V gene is TRBV15, the J gene TRBJ2-3; D unclear. Deletions cut 1 base from V and 3 bases from J, with 8 bases between. The CDR3 is 14 residues long. Per germline, CDR1 LNHNV and CDR2 YYDKDF (reference sequence). CDR3 coding DNA: TGTGCCACCAGCAGAGGGGCAGAGACAGATACGCAGTATTTT. This encodes CATSRGAETDTQYF.